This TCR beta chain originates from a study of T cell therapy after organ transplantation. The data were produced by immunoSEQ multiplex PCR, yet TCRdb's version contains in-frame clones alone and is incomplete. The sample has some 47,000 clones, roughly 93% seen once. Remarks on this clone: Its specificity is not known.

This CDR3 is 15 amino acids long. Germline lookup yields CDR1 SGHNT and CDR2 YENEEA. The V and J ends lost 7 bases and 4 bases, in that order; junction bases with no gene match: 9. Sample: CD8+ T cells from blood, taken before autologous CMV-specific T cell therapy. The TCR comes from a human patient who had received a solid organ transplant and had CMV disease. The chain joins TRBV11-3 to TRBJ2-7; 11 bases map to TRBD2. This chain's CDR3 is CASNHTSGSLYEQYF. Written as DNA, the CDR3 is TGTGCCAGCAACCATACTAGCGGGAGTCTTTACGAGCAGTACTTC.